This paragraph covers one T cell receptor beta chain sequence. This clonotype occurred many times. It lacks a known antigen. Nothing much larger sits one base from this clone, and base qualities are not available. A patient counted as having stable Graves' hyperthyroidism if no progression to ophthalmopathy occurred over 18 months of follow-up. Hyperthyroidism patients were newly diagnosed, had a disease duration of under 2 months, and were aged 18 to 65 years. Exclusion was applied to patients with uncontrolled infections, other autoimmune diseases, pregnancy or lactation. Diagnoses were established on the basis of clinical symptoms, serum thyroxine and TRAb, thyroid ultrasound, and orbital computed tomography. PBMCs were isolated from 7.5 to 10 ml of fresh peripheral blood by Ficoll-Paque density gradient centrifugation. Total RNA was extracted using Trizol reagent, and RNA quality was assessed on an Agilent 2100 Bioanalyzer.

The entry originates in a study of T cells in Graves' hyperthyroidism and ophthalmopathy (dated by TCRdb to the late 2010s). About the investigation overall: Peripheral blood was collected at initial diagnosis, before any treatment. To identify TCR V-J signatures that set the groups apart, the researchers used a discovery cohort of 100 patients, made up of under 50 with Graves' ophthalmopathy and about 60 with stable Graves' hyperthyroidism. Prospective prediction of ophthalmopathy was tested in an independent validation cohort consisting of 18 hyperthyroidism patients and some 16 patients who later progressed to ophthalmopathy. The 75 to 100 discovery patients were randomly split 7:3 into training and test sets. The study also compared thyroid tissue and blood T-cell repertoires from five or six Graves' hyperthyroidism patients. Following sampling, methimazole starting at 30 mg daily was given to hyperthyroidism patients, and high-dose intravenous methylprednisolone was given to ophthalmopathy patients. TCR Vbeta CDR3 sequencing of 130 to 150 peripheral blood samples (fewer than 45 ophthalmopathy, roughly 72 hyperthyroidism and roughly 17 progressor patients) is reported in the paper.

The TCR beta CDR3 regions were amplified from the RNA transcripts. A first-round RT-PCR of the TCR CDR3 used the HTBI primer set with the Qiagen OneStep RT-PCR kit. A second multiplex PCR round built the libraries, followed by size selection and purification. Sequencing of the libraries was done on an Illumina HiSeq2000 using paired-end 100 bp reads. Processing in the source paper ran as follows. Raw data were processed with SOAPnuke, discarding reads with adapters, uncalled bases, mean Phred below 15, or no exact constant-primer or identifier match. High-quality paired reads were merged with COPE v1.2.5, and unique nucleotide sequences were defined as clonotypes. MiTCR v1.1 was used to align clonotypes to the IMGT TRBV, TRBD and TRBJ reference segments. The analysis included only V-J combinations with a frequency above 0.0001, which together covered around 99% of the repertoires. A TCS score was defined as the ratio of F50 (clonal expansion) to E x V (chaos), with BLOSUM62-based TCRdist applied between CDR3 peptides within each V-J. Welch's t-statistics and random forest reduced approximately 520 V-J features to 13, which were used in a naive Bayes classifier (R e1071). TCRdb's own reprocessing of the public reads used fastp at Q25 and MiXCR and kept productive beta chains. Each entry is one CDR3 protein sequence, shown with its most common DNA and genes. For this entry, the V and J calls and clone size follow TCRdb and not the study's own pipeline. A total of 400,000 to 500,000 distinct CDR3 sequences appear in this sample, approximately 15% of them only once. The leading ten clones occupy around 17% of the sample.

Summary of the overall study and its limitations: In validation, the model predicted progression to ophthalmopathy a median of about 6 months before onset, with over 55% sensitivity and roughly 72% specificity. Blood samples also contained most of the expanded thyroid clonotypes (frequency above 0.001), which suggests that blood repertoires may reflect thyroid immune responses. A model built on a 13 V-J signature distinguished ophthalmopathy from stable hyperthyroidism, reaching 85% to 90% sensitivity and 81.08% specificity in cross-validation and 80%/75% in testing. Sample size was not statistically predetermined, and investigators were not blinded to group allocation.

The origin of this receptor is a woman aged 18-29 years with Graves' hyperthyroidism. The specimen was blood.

This receptor carries the CDR3 CASGLISGSWTDTQYF. The nucleotides read TGTGCTAGTGGTTTGATTAGCGGGAGTTGGACAGATACGCAGTATTTT. This chain is built from TRBV12-5 and TRBJ2-3; 9 central nucleotides agree with TRBD2. From its cysteine to its phenylalanine, the CDR3 spans 16 amino acids. CDR3 DNA is the only sequence kept; it has 48 bases, read in frame from the first base. Here V drops 2 bases and J drops 3 bases, and the junction holds 6 bases not matched to any gene. The CDR1 and CDR2 encoded by the germline V gene are LGHNT and FRNRAP.